This paragraph reports one T cell receptor (beta chain). This sample was included in a study of blood T cell repertoires in COVID-19. Overall study: Researchers got acute and convalescent COVID-19 samples from the United States, Italy and Spain. From T cells, B-cell-depleted T cells, or PBMCs came the material, which was cDNA or gDNA.

The length of the CDR3 is 19 residues. V trimming: 3 bases; J trimming: 6 bases; junction bases outside the gene matches: 19. Germline-derived CDR1 and CDR2 are MNHEY and SVGEGT. Under the authors' procedure: By means of reference gene primer amplification, nucleated cell counts were estimated. Sequenced by immunoSEQ multiplex PCR; TCRdb stores in-frame clones only, minus some. V and J calls and clone size follow that table, whereas D and trimming were derived from the DNA. The data hold 130,000 or so clones, with about 76% observed a single time. The chain has TRBV6-2 or TRBV6-3 and TRBJ2-1; 8 nucleotides match TRBD2. The source of this sequence is a woman in her sixties or seventies with active or convalescent COVID-19. Sequencing input: peripheral blood. The CDR3 is CASSYNPRLYSGAPNEQFF. The CDR3 DNA is TGTGCCAGCAGTTATAACCCGCGGCTCTATAGCGGGGCCCCCAATGAGCAGTTCTTC.